This TCR beta chain was retrieved from a study of PD-1 blockade in classical Hodgkin lymphoma. The study, taken as a whole, reports: Newly diagnosed patients reportedly trailed healthy donors in baseline TCR diversity. Newly diagnosed patients and complete responders had comparable diversity at baseline. The origin of the repertoire differences remains undefined, with disease activity or prior therapy as possible causes.

The method was immunoSEQ multiplex PCR; TCRdb's version includes in-frame clones alone and lacks a portion of them. Among 29,000 or so clones listed, around 80% were seen once. Time point described: cycle 4 day 1 (C4D1), after five to seven weeks of nivolumab. Brentuximab vedotin exposure varied, and every patient relapsed after autologous stem cell transplantation. Starting with thawed PBMCs, CD4+ T cells were purified by magnetic negative selection. Germline CDR1 reads SGHRS; CDR2 reads YFSETQ. Trimming stripped 3 bases from V and 8 bases from J, with 14 bases between. CDR3 size: 13 residues. Note on this clone: Its antigen is not known.

The clonotype originates from a human donor with classical Hodgkin lymphoma. This chain links TRBV5-1 with TRBJ2-5; D is uncertain. Sample: CD4+ T cells from blood, taken before the fourth cycle of nivolumab. CDR3 coding DNA: TGCGCCAGCAGCTACGAGAGGACCTATACCCAGTACTTC. Translated, it gives CASSYERTYTQYF. Looking up the rest from reference TRBV5-1 and TRBJ2-5 gives the full variable domain: KAGVTQTPRYLIKTRGQQVTLSCSPISGHRSVSWYQQTPGQGLQFLFEYFSETQRNKGNFPGRFSGRQFSNSRSEMNVSTLELGDSALYLCASSYERTYTQYFGPGTRLLVL.